The clone carrying this T cell receptor (beta chain) turned up a few times. Per germline, CDR1 SGHNT and CDR2 YENEEA. V trimming: 3 bases; J trimming: 7 bases; junction bases outside the gene matches: 9. The CDR3 covers 14 residues. This record belongs to a study of preoperative IRX-2 immunotherapy in early breast cancer. Sequencing used immunoSEQ multiplex PCR; TCRdb keeps in-frame clones, though not all of them. The sample holds around 25,000 clones; approximately 81% are singletons and the top ten take around 6.5%. The sample's treatment: preoperative locoregional IRX-2 cytokine immunotherapy. Preoperative locoregional IRX-2 cytokine immunotherapy was tested in the phase Ib source study.

The source is a human donor with breast cancer. The specimen was lymph node tissue, collected after IRX-2 immunotherapy. V and J are TRBV11-3 and TRBJ2-7, with 7 bases fitting TRBD2. The CDR3 here is CASSFGRGGGEQYF. DNA for the CDR3: TGTGCCAGCAGCTTTGGGAGGGGTGGAGGTGAGCAGTACTTC.